A selection of T cell receptor beta chains follows, all from one sample in a study of neurological immune-mediated disorders. TCRdb reprocessed the 5' RACE reads with MiXCR, giving one entry per CDR3 protein. The table includes around 70,000 distinct CDR3 sequences, around 5.2% detected once. Material: PBMCs. The receptors here all came from a man aged 18 to 29 with multiple sclerosis. Both conserved end residues are part of each CDR3. The D gene is left open where the match is weak. The size entry is marked missing in some rows and otherwise reads once, few, many or a size class.

v_gene	len	abundance	j_gene	d_gene	CDR3aa	CDR3nt
TRBV25-1	14	many	TRBJ1-2	TRBD1	CASRGQGSNYGYTF	TGTGCCAGCAGGGGACAGGGATCGAACTATGGCTACACCTTC
TRBV20-1	15	many	TRBJ1-3	.	CSARDPGTSGNTIYF	TGCAGTGCTAGAGATCCCGGGACAAGTGGAAACACCATATATTTT
TRBV7-9	12	.	TRBJ1-5	TRBD1	CAIRQGEQPQHF	TGTGCCATCCGACAGGGGGAACAGCCCCAGCATTTT
TRBV20-1	15	many	TRBJ1-1	TRBD1	CSARQGATVRTEAFF	TGCAGTGCTAGGCAGGGGGCGACGGTACGAACTGAAGCTTTCTTT
TRBV20-1	10	many	TRBJ2-1	.	CSALGGEQFF	TGCAGTGCTCTCGGTGGGGAGCAGTTCTTC
TRBV20-1	14	many	TRBJ2-1	.	CSASLAISYNEQFF	TGCAGTGCAAGCCTAGCGATCTCCTACAATGAGCAGTTCTTC
TRBV15	16	many	TRBJ2-5	.	CATSRGGTPRRETQYF	TGTGCCACCAGCAGGGGCGGCACCCCAAGGCGAGAGACCCAGTACTTC
TRBV24-1	14	many	TRBJ1-5	TRBD1	CATSGAGGGQPQHF	TGTGCCACCAGTGGTGCAGGGGGCGGTCAGCCCCAGCATTTT
TRBV20-1	14	many	TRBJ2-2	TRBD1	CSATHGTGTGELFF	TGCAGTGCTACCCACGGGACAGGAACCGGGGAGCTGTTTTTT
TRBV20-1	14	.	TRBJ2-5	TRBD2	CSADPAPSGTTQYF	TGCAGTGCCGACCCAGCCCCTAGCGGAACGACCCAGTACTTC
TRBV29-1	14	many	TRBJ2-1	TRBD2	CSGLGTSGDNEQFF	TGCAGCGGATTAGGGACTAGCGGCGACAATGAGCAGTTCTTC
TRBV7-2	16	many	TRBJ2-1	TRBD2	CASSLQGLAGAVEQFF	TGTGCCAGCAGCTTACAGGGGCTAGCGGGAGCCGTTGAGCAGTTCTTC
TRBV12-3/TRBV12-4	14	many	TRBJ2-3	TRBD2	CASSLGGVWDTQYF	TGTGCCAGCAGTTTGGGGGGGGTTTGGGATACGCAGTATTTT
TRBV19	12	few	TRBJ2-2	.	CASSMGTGELFF	TGTGCCAGTAGTATGGGCACCGGGGAGCTGTTTTTT
TRBV20-1	11	many	TRBJ2-1	.	CSARADNEQFF	TGCAGTGCTAGAGCGGACAATGAGCAGTTCTTC
TRBV6-5	15	many	TRBJ2-5	TRBD2	CASSRFGTREETQYF	TGTGCCAGCAGCCGCTTCGGGACTAGGGAAGAGACCCAGTACTTC
TRBV20-1	17	many	TRBJ2-7	TRBD2	CSARDLTSGVSSYEQYF	TGCAGTGCTAGAGATCTTACTAGCGGGGTCAGCTCCTACGAGCAGTACTTC
TRBV5-1	13	many	TRBJ2-7	.	CASSLEAPYEQYF	TGCGCCAGCAGCTTGGAAGCACCCTACGAGCAGTACTTC
TRBV5-1	13	many	TRBJ2-3	.	CASSLVPTDTQYF	TGCGCCAGCAGCTTGGTACCTACGGATACGCAGTATTTT
TRBV7-2	13	many	TRBJ2-6	.	CASSSGYSNVLTF	TGTGCCAGCAGCTCAGGTTATTCCAACGTCCTGACTTTC
TRBV29-1	15	many	TRBJ2-3	TRBD2	CSSTAGVTSTDTQYF	TGCAGCTCCACGGCGGGGGTCACTAGCACAGATACGCAGTATTTT
TRBV2	13	many	TRBJ2-4	.	CASIEQGQRIQYF	TGTGCCAGCATCGAACAGGGACAACGGATTCAGTACTTC
TRBV29-1	13	many	TRBJ2-3	.	CSVRLRYTDTQYF	TGCAGCGTCCGACTTCGATACACAGATACGCAGTATTTT
TRBV5-1	12	many	TRBJ2-7	.	CASSRTFSEQYF	TGCGCCAGCAGCCGTACTTTTTCCGAGCAGTACTTC
TRBV20-1	13	many	TRBJ1-1	.	CSAKDVMNTEAFF	TGCAGTGCGAAAGATGTGATGAACACTGAAGCTTTCTTT
TRBV20-1	14	many	TRBJ2-3	.	CSAPRDTHTDTQYF	TGCAGTGCTCCTCGGGACACCCACACAGATACGCAGTATTTT
TRBV6-5	13	many	TRBJ1-1	TRBD1	CASRVQGRTEAFF	TGTGCCAGCAGAGTACAGGGGCGAACTGAAGCTTTCTTT